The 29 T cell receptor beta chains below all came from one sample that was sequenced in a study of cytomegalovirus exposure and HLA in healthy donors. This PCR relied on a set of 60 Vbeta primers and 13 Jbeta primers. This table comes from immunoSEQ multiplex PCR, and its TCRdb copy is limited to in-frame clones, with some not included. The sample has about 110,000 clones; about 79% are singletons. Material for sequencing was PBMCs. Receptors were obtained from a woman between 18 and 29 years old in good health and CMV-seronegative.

CDR3 sequence (DNA): TGTGCCAGCTCACCGTCCCCGTTCCTCCTAAACTATGGCTACACCTTC. Encoded protein: CASSPSPFLLNYGYTF. The chain is built from TRBV18 and TRBJ1-2; no definite D call. Germline values: CDR1 KGHSH, CDR2 LQKENI. Trimming cost V 3 bases and J 2 bases, with 16 bases left between them. This CDR3 is built from 16 residues.

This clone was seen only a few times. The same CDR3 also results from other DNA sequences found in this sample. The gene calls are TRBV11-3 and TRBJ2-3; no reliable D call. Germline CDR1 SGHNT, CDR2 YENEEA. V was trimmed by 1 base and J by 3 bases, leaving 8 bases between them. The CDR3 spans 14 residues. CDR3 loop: CASSLVAGTDTQYF. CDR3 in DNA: TGTGCCAGCAGCTTAGTCGCAGGAACAGATACGCAGTATTTT. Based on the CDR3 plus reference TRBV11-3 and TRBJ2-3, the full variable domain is EAGVVQSPRYKIIEKKQPVAFWCNPISGHNTLYWYLQNLGQGPELLIRYENEEAVDDSQLPKDRFSAERLKGVDSTLKIQPAELGDSAVYLCASSLVAGTDTQYFGPGTRLTVL.

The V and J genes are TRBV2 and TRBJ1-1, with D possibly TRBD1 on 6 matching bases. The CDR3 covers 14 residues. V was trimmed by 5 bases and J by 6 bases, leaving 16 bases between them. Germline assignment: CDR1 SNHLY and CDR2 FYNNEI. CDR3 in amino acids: CASSFDRQDSEAFF. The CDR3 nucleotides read TGTGCCAGCAGTTTCGACAGGCAGGATTCTGAAGCTTTCTTT.

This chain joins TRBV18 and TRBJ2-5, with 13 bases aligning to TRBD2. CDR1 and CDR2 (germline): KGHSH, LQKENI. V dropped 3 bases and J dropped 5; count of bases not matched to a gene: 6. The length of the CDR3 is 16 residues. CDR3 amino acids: CASSPPGLAGSETQYF. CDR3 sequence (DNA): TGTGCCAGCTCACCTCCGGGACTAGCGGGGTCGGAGACCCAGTACTTC.

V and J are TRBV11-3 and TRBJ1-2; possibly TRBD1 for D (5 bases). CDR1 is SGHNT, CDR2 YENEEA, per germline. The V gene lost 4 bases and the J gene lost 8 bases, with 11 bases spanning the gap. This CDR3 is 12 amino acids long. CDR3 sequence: CASSSGGVGYTF. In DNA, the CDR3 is TGTGCCAGCAGCTCCGGGGGGGTCGGCTACACCTTC.

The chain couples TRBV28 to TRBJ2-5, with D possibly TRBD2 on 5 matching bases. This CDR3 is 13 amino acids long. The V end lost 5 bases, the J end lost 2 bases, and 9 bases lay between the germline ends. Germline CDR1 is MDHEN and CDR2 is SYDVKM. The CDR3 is CASSTGNQETQYF. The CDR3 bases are TGTGCCAGCAGTACCGGGAATCAAGAGACCCAGTACTTC.

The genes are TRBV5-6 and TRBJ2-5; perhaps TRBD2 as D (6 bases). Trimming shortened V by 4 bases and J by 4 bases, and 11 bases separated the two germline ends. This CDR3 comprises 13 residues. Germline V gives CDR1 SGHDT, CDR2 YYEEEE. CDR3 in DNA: TGTGCCAGCAGCCCAACTAGCAGAGAGACCCAGTACTTC. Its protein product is CASSPTSRETQYF.

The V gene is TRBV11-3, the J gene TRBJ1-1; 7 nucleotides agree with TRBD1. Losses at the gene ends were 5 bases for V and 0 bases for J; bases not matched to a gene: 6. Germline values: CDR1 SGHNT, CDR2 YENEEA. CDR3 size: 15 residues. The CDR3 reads CASSDTDRMNTEAFF. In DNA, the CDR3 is TGTGCCAGCAGCGACACGGACAGGATGAACACTGAAGCTTTCTTT.

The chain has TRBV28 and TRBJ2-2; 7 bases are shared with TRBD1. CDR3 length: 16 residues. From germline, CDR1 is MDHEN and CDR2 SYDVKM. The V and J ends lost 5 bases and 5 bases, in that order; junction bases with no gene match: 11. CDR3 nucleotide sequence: TGTGCCAGCAGTGCCTACAGGGGTACGGGAACCGGGGAGCTGTTTTTT. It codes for CASSAYRGTGTGELFF.

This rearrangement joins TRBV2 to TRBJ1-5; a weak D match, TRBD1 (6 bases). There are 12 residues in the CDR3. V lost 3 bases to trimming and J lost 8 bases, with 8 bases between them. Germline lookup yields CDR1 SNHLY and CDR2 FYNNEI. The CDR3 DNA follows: TGTGCCAGCAGTGACAGGGGTGAGCCCCAGCATTTT. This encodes CASSDRGEPQHF.

The CDR3 spells CASSLQVNTGELFF. The CDR3 bases are TGCGCCAGCAGCCTCCAGGTGAACACCGGGGAGCTGTTTTTT. This chain uses TRBV4-3 with TRBJ2-2; no firm D call. Germline V gives CDR1 LGHNA, CDR2 YSLEER. The CDR3 sequence is 14 residues long. V gave up 4 bases and J gave up 1 base, with 7 bases separating them.

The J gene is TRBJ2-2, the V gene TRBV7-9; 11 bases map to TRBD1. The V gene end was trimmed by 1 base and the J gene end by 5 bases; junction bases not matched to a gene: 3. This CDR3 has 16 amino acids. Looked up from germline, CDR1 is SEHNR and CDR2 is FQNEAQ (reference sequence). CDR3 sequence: CASSLGTGGVTGELFF. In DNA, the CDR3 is TGTGCCAGCAGCTTAGGGACAGGGGGCGTAACCGGGGAGCTGTTTTTT.

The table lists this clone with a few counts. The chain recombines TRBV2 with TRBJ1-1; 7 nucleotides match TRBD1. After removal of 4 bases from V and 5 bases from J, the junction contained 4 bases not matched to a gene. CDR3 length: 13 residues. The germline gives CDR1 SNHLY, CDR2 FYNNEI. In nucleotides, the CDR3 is TGTGCCAGCAGTGGACAGGGTAAGACTGAAGCTTTCTTT. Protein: CASSGQGKTEAFF. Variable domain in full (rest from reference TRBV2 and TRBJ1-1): EPEVTQTPSHQVTQMGQEVILRCVPISNHLYFYWYRQILGQKVEFLVSFYNNEISEKSEIFDDQFSVERPDGSNFTLKIRSTKLEDSAMYFCASSGQGKTEAFFGQGTRLTVV.

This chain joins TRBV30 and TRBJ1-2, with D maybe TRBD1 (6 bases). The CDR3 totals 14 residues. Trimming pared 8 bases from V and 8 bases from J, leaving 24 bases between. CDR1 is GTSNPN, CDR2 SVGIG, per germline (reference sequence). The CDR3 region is CAPGCKPGVGGYTF. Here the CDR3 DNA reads TGTGCCCCGGGCTGCAAGCCAGGGGTAGGAGGCTACACCTTC. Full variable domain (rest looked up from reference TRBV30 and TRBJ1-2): SQTIHQWPATLVQPVGSPLSLECTVEGTSNPNLYWYRQAAGRGLQLLFYSVGIGQISSEVPQNLSASRPQDRQFILSSKKLLLSDSGFYLCAPGCKPGVGGYTFGSGTRLTVV.

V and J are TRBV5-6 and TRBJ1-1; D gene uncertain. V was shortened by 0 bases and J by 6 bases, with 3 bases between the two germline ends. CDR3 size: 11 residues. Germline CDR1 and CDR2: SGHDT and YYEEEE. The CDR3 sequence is CASSLGPEAFF. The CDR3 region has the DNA TGTGCCAGCAGCTTGGGGCCTGAAGCTTTCTTT.

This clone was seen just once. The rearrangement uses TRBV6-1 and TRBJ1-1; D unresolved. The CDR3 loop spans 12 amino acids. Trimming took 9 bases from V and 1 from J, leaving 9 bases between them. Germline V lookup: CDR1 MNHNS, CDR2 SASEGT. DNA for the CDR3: TGTGCCAGTCAGGTATGGAACACTGAAGCTTTCTTT. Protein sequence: CASQVWNTEAFF.

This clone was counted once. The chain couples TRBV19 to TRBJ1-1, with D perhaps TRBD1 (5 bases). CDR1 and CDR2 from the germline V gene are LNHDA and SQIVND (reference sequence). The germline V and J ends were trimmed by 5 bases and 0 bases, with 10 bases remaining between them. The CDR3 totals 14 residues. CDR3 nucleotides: TGTGCCAGTAGTCAGGGATTCATGAACACTGAAGCTTTCTTT. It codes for CASSQGFMNTEAFF.

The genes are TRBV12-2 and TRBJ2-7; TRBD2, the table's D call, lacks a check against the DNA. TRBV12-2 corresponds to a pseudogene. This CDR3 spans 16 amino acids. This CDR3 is CASRLVGTDDSYEQYV. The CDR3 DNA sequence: TGTGCAAGTCGCTTAGTCGGGACTGACGATTCCTACGAGCAGTACGTC.

The CDR3 region is CASSTDRDEQYF. The CDR3 coding sequence is TGTGCCAGCAGTACCGACAGGGACGAGCAGTACTTC. This chain joins TRBV28 and TRBJ2-7; TRBD1 matches at 7 bases. The CDR3 is made up of 12 amino acids. Germline loops: CDR1 MDHEN, CDR2 SYDVKM. J was trimmed by 5 bases and V by 5 bases; bases with no gene match: 3.

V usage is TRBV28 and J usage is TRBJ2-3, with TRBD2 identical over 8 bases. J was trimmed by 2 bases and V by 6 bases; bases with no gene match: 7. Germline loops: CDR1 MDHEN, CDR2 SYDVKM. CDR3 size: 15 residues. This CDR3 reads CASRRGGTYTDTQYF. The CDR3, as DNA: TGTGCCAGCAGACGCGGGGGGACGTACACAGATACGCAGTATTTT.

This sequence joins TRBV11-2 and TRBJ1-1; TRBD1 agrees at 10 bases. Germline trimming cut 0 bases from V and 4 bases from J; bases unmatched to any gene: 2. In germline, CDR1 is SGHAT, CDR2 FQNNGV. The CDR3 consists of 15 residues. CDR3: CASSLEGQGSTEAFF. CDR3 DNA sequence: TGTGCCAGCAGCTTAGAGGGACAGGGGAGCACTGAAGCTTTCTTT.

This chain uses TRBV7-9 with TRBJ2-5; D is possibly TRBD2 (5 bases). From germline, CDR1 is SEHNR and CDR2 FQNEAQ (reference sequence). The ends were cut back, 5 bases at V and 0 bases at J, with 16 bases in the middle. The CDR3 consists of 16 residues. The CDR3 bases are TGTGCCAGCAGCCAACCTTTCGGGGAGAACCAAGAGACCCAGTACTTC. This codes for CASSQPFGENQETQYF.

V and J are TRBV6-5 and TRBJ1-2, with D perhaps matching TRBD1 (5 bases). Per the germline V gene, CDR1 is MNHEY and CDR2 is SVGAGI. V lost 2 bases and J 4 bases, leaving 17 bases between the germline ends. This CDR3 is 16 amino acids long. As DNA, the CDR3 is TGTGCCAGCAGTTACACCGGCGGGGGGGTAGGCTATGGCTACACCTTC. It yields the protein CASSYTGGGVGYGYTF.

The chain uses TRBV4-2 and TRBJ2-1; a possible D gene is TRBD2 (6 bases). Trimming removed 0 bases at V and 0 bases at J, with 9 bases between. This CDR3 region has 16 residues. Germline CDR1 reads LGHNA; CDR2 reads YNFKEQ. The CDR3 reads CASSQESGSSYNEQFF. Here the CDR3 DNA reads TGTGCCAGCAGCCAAGAGTCCGGGAGCTCCTACAATGAGCAGTTCTTC.

As DNA, the CDR3 is TGTGCCAGCAGGTCCGGGACAGGGGGTGGCTACACCTTC. Translating it yields CASRSGTGGGYTF. The chain recombines TRBV28 with TRBJ1-2; 11 bases line up with TRBD1. V was pared by 6 bases and J by 7 bases, with 4 bases of the junction left unmatched. The CDR3 sequence is 13 residues long. Germline CDR1 is MDHEN and CDR2 is SYDVKM.

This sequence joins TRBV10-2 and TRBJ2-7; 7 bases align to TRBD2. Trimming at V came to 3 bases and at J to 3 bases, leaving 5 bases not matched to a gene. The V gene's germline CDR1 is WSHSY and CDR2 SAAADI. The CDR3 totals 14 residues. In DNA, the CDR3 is TGCGCCAGCAGTGACCCCGGGACTAACTACGAGCAGTACGTC. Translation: CASSDPGTNYEQYV.

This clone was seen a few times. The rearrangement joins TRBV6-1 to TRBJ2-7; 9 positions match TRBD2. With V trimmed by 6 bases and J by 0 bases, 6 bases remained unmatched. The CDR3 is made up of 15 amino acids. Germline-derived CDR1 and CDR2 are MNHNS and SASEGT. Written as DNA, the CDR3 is TGTGCCAGCAGCTTGATAGCGGGAGCCTCCTACGAGCAGTACTTC. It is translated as CASSLIAGASYEQYF.

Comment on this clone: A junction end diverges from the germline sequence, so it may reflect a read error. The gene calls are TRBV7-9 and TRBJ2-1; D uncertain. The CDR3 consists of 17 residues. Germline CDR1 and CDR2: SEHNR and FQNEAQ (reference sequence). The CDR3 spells CSSSLLPRSLSYNEQFF. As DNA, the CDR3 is TGTTCCAGCAGTCTTCTACCGCGGAGCCTTTCCTACAATGAGCAGTTCTTC.

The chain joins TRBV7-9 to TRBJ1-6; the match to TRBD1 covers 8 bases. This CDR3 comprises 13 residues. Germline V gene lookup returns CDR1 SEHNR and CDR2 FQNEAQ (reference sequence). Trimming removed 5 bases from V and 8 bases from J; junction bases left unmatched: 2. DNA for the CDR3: TGTGCCAGCAGCGGACAGGGAGATTCACCCCTCCACTTT. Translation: CASSGQGDSPLHF.